Shown below are 27 T cell receptor beta chains from a single sample sequenced in a study of shared clonotypes between healthy human individuals (dated by TCRdb to the early 2020s). Library prep was done by the immunoSEQ multiplex PCR assay. This is the immuneACCESS table as TCRdb keeps it, with only in-frame sequences that have V and J called. A part of the clones is gone; compared with another copy, unresolved V genes explain less than half, and the rest is unexplained. The sample table lists over a million clones, around 78% of them with a count of one. The ten largest clones add up to 0.6% to 0.75% of the sample. Sequenced: memory CD4+ T cells from PBMCs. The sample's cell subset or site label, decoded: CD45RA-negative fraction. These receptors all come from a man aged 18-30 years in good health. Some clones in this sample may be carry-over from other donors' samples.

This clone appeared once. The chain links TRBV6-4 to TRBJ2-7; maybe TRBD2 (5 bases). The V end lost 7 bases, the J end lost 2 bases, and 15 bases lay between the germline ends. This CDR3 contains 14 residues. Germline lookup yields CDR1 MRHNA and CDR2 SNTAGT. CDR3 sequence reads: CASNTPSPAYEQYF. As DNA, the CDR3 is TGTGCCAGCAATACCCCTAGCCCAGCCTACGAGCAGTACTTC.

The chain carries TRBV10-3 and TRBJ2-2, with D perhaps TRBD2 (7 bases). V shed 3 bases and J shed 3 bases, with 11 bases lying between them. CDR3 size: 15 residues. Germline V gene lookup returns CDR1 ENHRY and CDR2 SYGVKD. The CDR3 protein is CAISERGADTGELFF. CDR3 bases: TGTGCCATCAGTGAACGGGGGGCGGACACCGGGGAGCTGTTTTTT.

This chain uses TRBV7-2 with TRBJ1-5; tentative D call: TRBD1 (6 bases). Germline V gene sequence: CDR1 SGHTA, CDR2 FQGNSA. This CDR3 has 16 residues. V lost 2 bases to trimming and J lost 9 bases, with 20 bases between them. The CDR3 DNA reads TGTGCCAGCAGCTTATCAGGGCAGGGGACCGGGGTGCCCCAGCATTTT. Amino acids: CASSLSGQGTGVPQHF.

The chain uses TRBV2 and TRBJ2-7; TRBD1 is a possible D gene (6 bases). This CDR3 has 15 residues. V was trimmed by 6 bases and J by 2 bases, leaving 17 bases between them. CDR1 SNHLY and CDR2 FYNNEI come from the germline V gene. For the CDR3, the DNA is TGTGCCAGCAGGGTGAGACAGGACCCGGCCTACGAGCAGTACTTC. It translates to CASRVRQDPAYEQYF.

The chain joins TRBV5-1 to TRBJ1-4; D is unresolved. Germline V CDR1 and CDR2: SGHRS, YFSETQ. This CDR3 has 15 amino acids. V was pared by 0 bases and J by 7 bases, with 13 bases between. Written as DNA, the CDR3 is TGCGCCAGCAGCTTGGCACCTAGTGGAGGTGAAAAACTGTTTTTT. It yields the protein CASSLAPSGGEKLFF.

The chain links TRBV5-8 to TRBJ1-2; TRBD1 matches 7 bases. J was trimmed by 2 bases and V by 6 bases; bases with no gene match: 13. The germline V gene encodes CDR1 SGHTS and CDR2 YDEGEE. CDR3 size: 16 residues. Here the CDR3 reads CASNAQQGTQNYGYTF. The CDR3 bases are TGTGCCAGCAACGCCCAACAGGGGACTCAGAACTATGGCTACACCTTC. Based on the CDR3 plus reference TRBV5-8 and TRBJ1-2, the full variable domain is EAGVTQSPTHLIKTRGQQATLRCSPISGHTSVYWYQQALGLGLQFLLWYDEGEERNRGNFPPRFSGRQFPNYSSELNVNALELEDSALYLCASNAQQGTQNYGYTFGSGTRLTVV.

This clone has more than one count but fewer than ten. The chain couples TRBV13 to TRBJ2-7; TRBD1 aligns across 10 bases. Germline values: CDR1 PRHDT, CDR2 FYEKMQ (reference sequence). The ends lost 6 bases at V and 9 bases at J; junction bases unmatched: 17. The CDR3 is made up of 16 amino acids. CDR3 nucleotides: TGTGCCAGCAGACGACCCCCCGGGACAGGGGTTTCTACGCAGTACTTC. Its translation is CASRRPPGTGVSTQYF.

This clone has a single count. CDR3 nucleotides: TGTGCCAGCAGCTCCGCACTCCTCAACGAGCAGTACTTC. It specifies CASSSALLNEQYF. The gene calls are TRBV7-9 and TRBJ2-7; D not certain. This CDR3 has 13 residues. The V gene's germline CDR1 is SEHNR and CDR2 FQNEAQ (reference sequence). Trimming took off 4 bases at V and 5 bases at J, with 12 bases between the two ends.

About this clone: The germline gene is not matched at one end of the junction; a read error may be the cause. This chain uses TRBV18 with TRBJ1-2, with a possible D match to TRBD1 (6 bases). CDR3 length: 13 amino acids. The germline gives CDR1 KGHSH, CDR2 LQKENI. Here the CDR3 reads CASSPGQTYSYTF. CDR3 bases: TGTGCCAGCTCACCAGGACAGACCTATAGCTACACCTTC.

The rearrangement links TRBV4-3 to TRBJ1-2; D gene uncertain. The germline gives CDR1 LGHNA, CDR2 YSLEER. Trimming took 3 bases from V and 7 from J, leaving 18 bases between them. This CDR3 has 15 residues. CDR3 sequence (DNA): TGCGCCAGCAGCCATCCATGGCAATCATCGGGTGGCTACACCTTC. Translation: CASSHPWQSSGGYTF.

Points on this clone: A far larger clone is a single base away, which makes a read error likely. The chain uses TRBV29-1 and TRBJ1-2, with D tentatively TRBD1 (6 bases). Germline CDR1 reads SQVTM; CDR2 reads ANQGSEA. There are 12 residues in the CDR3. Trimming removed 5 bases from V and 9 bases from J, with 16 bases in between. CDR3 in DNA: TGCAGCGTTCCCAGGGGAAGTGGTAGCTACACCTTC. The encoded protein is CSVPRGSGSYTF.

The chain is built from TRBV7-9 and TRBJ2-3, with 8 bases matching TRBD1. Germline lookup yields CDR1 SEHNR and CDR2 FQNEAQ (reference sequence). Losses at the gene ends were 8 bases for V and 5 bases for J; bases not matched to a gene: 15. This CDR3 is 16 amino acids long. The CDR3 reads CASEPPRGLSGDTQYF. The CDR3 DNA reads TGTGCCAGCGAACCTCCCAGGGGGCTCTCTGGAGATACGCAGTATTTT.

The rearrangement uses TRBV5-1 and TRBJ1-3; D may be TRBD1 (6 bases). V shed 0 bases and J shed 3 bases, with 13 bases lying between them. The germline gives CDR1 SGHRS, CDR2 YFSETQ. The CDR3 runs to 16 residues. CDR3 DNA sequence: TGCGCCAGCAGCTTGGTGGTGGGGGCGCGTGGAAACACCATATATTTT. Protein: CASSLVVGARGNTIYF.

V usage is TRBV19 and J usage is TRBJ2-7; D might be TRBD1 (6 bases). The germline V gene has CDR1 LNHDA and CDR2 SQIVND (reference sequence). This CDR3 spans 14 amino acids. V shed 3 bases and J shed 6 bases, with 15 bases lying between them. This chain's CDR3 is CASSMRGSPAEQYF. The CDR3 region has the DNA TGTGCCAGTAGTATGAGGGGGTCCCCGGCCGAGCAGTACTTC.

This clone has a handful of counts. The rearrangement joins TRBV11-3 to TRBJ2-1; tentative D call: TRBD1 (5 bases). CDR3 length: 12 residues. The V gene's germline CDR1 is SGHNT and CDR2 YENEEA. V was trimmed by 7 bases and J by 10 bases, leaving 14 bases between them. CDR3 nucleotide sequence: TGTGCCAGCAACGTCGGAAGGGGAGAGCAGTTCTTC. This sequence encodes CASNVGRGEQFF. Full variable domain (outside the CDR3, taken from reference TRBV11-3 and TRBJ2-1): EAGVVQSPRYKIIEKKQPVAFWCNPISGHNTLYWYLQNLGQGPELLIRYENEEAVDDSQLPKDRFSAERLKGVDSTLKIQPAELGDSAVYLCASNVGRGEQFFGPGTRLTVL.

The sample holds many counts of this clone. This sequence joins TRBV29-1 and TRBJ2-2; TRBD2 matches 10 bases. V trimming: 4 bases; J trimming: 6 bases; junction bases outside the gene matches: 11. This CDR3 has 16 residues. Germline loops: CDR1 SQVTM, CDR2 ANQGSEA. The CDR3 nucleotides are TGCAGCGTTGGGGCTAGCGGGAGCCTCTTGTCCGGGGAGCTGTTTTTT. Its translation is CSVGASGSLLSGELFF.

The chain links TRBV2 to TRBJ1-1; D unresolved. V lost 10 bases and J lost 2, with 20 bases in between. The CDR3 consists of 15 residues. CDR1 SNHLY and CDR2 FYNNEI come from the germline V gene. In nucleotides, the CDR3 is TGTGCCACCCGATTAGGTAGGGCGGTTAACACTGAAGCTTTCTTT. Its translation: CATRLGRAVNTEAFF. The complete variable domain, with remaining parts taken from reference TRBV2 and TRBJ1-1, reads EPEVTQTPSHQVTQMGQEVILRCVPISNHLYFYWYRQILGQKVEFLVSFYNNEISEKSEIFDDQFSVERPDGSNFTLKIRSTKLEDSAMYFCATRLGRAVNTEAFFGQGTRLTVV.

The chain recombines TRBV28 with TRBJ1-2, with a possible D match to TRBD1 (6 bases). V lost 5 bases, J lost 5 bases, and 21 bases lay in between. Germline V gene data show CDR1 as MDHEN and CDR2 as SYDVKM. This CDR3 comprises 16 residues. DNA for the CDR3: TGTGCCAGCAGTCTCACACTTTCACTCCAGGGGTATGGCTACACCTTC. Translating gives CASSLTLSLQGYGYTF.

V gene TRBV7-9 combines with J gene TRBJ1-1; TRBD1 matches 8 bases. The V gene end was trimmed by 5 bases and the J gene end by 2 bases; junction bases not matched to a gene: 4. The length of the CDR3 is 14 residues. Germline assignment: CDR1 SEHNR and CDR2 FQNEAQ (reference sequence). The CDR3 bases are TGTGCCAGCAGCAGGACAGGGACAAACACTGAAGCTTTCTTT. Translating gives CASSRTGTNTEAFF.

This clone was counted many times. The V and J genes are TRBV2 and TRBJ1-4; the D gene is possibly TRBD1 (6 bases). This CDR3 is 14 amino acids long. V was pared by 7 bases and J by 3 bases, with 12 bases between. From germline, CDR1 is SNHLY and CDR2 FYNNEI. The chain's CDR3 is CASKKDRPNEKLFF. The CDR3 DNA reads as TGTGCCAGCAAAAAAGACAGGCCTAATGAAAAACTGTTTTTT.

The V and J genes are TRBV10-2 and TRBJ2-3; weak D call: TRBD1 (5 bases). This CDR3 is built from 14 residues. Germline CDR1 reads WSHSY; CDR2 reads SAAADI. V lost 7 bases and J lost 3, with 14 bases in between. CDR3 amino acids: CASTENKGTDTQYF. The CDR3 DNA sequence: TGCGCCAGCACCGAGAATAAGGGGACAGATACGCAGTATTTT.

The gene calls are TRBV23-1 and TRBJ2-7, with no clear D. TRBV23-1 is assigned to the ORF class and has an uncertain function. V was clipped by 4 bases and J by 3 bases, with 10 bases between them. The CDR3 spans 13 residues. As DNA, the CDR3 is TGCGCCAGCAGTCCACCCATATACTACGAGCAGTACTTC. The encoded protein is CASSPPIYYEQYF.

This clone was observed many times. This chain joins TRBV2 and TRBJ2-7; no definite D call. CDR3 length: 13 residues. The ends were cut back, 11 bases at V and 0 bases at J, with 14 bases in the middle. Per the germline V gene, CDR1 is SNHLY and CDR2 is FYNNEI. CDR3 residues: CASAGFNSYEQYF. In DNA, the CDR3 is TGTGCCTCGGCCGGGTTCAACTCCTACGAGCAGTACTTC.

This clone was seen only once. J is TRBJ2-7 and V is TRBV4-2; 10 nucleotides match TRBD2. CDR1 and CDR2 from the germline V gene are LGHNA and YNFKEQ. The V gene end was trimmed by 6 bases and the J gene end by 4 bases; junction bases not matched to a gene: 9. The length of the CDR3 is 15 residues. CDR3: CASSPISGLAYEQYF. The CDR3 DNA is TGTGCCAGCAGTCCTATCTCGGGACTAGCGTACGAGCAGTACTTC.

V gene TRBV10-3 combines with J gene TRBJ2-1; D call uncertain. V was clipped by 5 bases and J by 5 bases, with 16 bases between them. There are 15 residues in the CDR3. CDR1 is ENHRY and CDR2 is SYGVKD in the germline V gene. The CDR3 is CAISLRARGNNEQFF. CDR3 nucleotides: TGTGCCATCAGTTTAAGGGCCCGTGGAAACAATGAGCAGTTCTTC.

This clone was observed a few times. The chain employs TRBV10-3 and TRBJ2-3, with 13 bases matching TRBD2. CDR1 is ENHRY and CDR2 is SYGVKD in the germline V gene. This CDR3 comprises 16 residues. The J segment lost 6 bases and the V segment lost 4 bases, leaving 7 bases of the junction unmatched. The CDR3 protein is CAISGTSGSTRDTQYF. DNA of the CDR3: TGTGCCATCAGTGGGACTAGCGGGAGTACCCGGGATACGCAGTATTTT.

This clone was observed a few times. Different DNA sequences within this sample yield the same CDR3. The V call is TRBV5-1, the J call TRBJ2-7, with D possibly being TRBD2 (6 bases). The CDR3 is 14 amino acids. The V end was cut by 2 bases, the J end by 1 base, with 10 bases between. Germline CDR1 is SGHRS and CDR2 is YFSETQ. CDR3 amino acids: CASSFGEASYEQYF. The CDR3 DNA is TGCGCCAGCAGCTTTGGGGAGGCTTCCTACGAGCAGTACTTC. The whole variable domain, remainder taken from reference TRBV5-1 and TRBJ2-7, is KAGVTQTPRYLIKTRGQQVTLSCSPISGHRSVSWYQQTPGQGLQFLFEYFSETQRNKGNFPGRFSGRQFSNSRSEMNVSTLELGDSALYLCASSFGEASYEQYFGPGTRLTVT.